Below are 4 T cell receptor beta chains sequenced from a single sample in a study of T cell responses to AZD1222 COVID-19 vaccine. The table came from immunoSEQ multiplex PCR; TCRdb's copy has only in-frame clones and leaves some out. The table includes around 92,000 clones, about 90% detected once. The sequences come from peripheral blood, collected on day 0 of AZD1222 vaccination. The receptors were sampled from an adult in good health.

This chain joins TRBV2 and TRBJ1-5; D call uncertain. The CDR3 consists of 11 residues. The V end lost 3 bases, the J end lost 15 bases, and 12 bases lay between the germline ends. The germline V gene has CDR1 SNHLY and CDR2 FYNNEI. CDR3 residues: CASSEGRVWHF. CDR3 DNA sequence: TGTGCCAGCAGTGAGGGTAGGGTTTGGCATTTT.

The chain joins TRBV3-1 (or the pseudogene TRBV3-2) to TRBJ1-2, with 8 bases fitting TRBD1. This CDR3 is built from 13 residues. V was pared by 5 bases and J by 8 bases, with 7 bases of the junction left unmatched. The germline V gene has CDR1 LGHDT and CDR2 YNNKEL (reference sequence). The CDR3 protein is CASSLQGARGYTF. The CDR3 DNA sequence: TGTGCCAGCAGCTTGCAGGGGGCCCGGGGCTACACCTTC.

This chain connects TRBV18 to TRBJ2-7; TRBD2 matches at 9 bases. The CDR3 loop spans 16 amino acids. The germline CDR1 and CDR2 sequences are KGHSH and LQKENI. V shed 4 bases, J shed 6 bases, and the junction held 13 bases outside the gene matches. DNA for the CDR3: TGTGCCAGCTCACTATCTAGCGGGACCCTTGGGTTCGAGCAGTACTTC. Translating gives CASSLSSGTLGFEQYF.

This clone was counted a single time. CDR3 amino acids: CASSFYGQGSFNQPQHF. CDR3 sequence (DNA): TGTGCCAGCAGCTTCTATGGACAGGGTTCGTTCAATCAGCCCCAGCATTTT. The rearrangement links TRBV7-8 to TRBJ1-5; 8 positions agree with TRBD1. Per the germline V gene, CDR1 is SGHVS and CDR2 is FQNEAQ. This CDR3 is 17 amino acids long. Germline trimming cut 3 bases from V and 3 bases from J; bases unmatched to any gene: 10.